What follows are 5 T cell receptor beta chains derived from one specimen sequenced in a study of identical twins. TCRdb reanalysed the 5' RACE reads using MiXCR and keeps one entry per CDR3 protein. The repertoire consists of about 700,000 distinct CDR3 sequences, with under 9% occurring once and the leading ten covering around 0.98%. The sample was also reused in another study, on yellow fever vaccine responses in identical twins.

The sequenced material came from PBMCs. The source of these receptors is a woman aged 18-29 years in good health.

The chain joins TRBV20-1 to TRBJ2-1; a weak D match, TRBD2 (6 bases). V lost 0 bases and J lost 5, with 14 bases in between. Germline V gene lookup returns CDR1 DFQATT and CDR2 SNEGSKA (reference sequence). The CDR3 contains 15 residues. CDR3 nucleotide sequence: TGCAGTGCTAGAGATTGGCGGGGACTCGACAATGAGCAGTTCTTC. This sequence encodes CSARDWRGLDNEQFF.

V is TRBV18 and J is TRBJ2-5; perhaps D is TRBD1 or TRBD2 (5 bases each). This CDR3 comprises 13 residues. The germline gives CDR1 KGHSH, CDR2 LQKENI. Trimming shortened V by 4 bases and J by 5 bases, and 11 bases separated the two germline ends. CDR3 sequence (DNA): TGTGCCAGCTCACGCTCCGAGGGGGAGACCCAGTACTTC. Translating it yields CASSRSEGETQYF. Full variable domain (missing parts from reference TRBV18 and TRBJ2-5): NAGVMQNPRHLVRRRGQEARLRCSPMKGHSHVYWYRQLPEEGLKFMVYLQKENIIDESGMPKERFSAEFPKEGPSILRIQQVVRGDSAAYFCASSRSEGETQYFGPGTRLLVL.

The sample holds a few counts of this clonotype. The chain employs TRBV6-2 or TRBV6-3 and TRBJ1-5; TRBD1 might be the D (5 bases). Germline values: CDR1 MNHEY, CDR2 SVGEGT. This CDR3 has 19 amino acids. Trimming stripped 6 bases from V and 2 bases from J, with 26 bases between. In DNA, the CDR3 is TGTGCCAGCAGAAATAACCGCCTAATCGTGGGGGGAGGCAATCAGCCCCAGCATTTT. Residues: CASRNNRLIVGGGNQPQHF.

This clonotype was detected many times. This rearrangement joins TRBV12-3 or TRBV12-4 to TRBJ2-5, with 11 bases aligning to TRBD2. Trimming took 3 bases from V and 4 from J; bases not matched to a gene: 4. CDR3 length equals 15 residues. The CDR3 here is CASSLIGTSGETQYF. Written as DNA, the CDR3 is TGTGCCAGCAGTTTGATCGGGACTAGCGGAGAGACCCAGTACTTC.

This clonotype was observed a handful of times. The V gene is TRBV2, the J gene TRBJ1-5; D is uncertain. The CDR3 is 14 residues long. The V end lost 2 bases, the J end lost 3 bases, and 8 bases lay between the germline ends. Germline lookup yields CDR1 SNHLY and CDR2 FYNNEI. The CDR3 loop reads CASSEYSANQPQHF. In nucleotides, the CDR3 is TGTGCCAGCAGTGAATACAGCGCCAATCAGCCCCAGCATTTT.